A single T cell receptor beta chain is shown here with its context. This sample is drawn from a study of cytomegalovirus exposure and HLA in healthy donors. PCR involved 60 Vbeta and 13 Jbeta primers. Clones were read by immunoSEQ multiplex PCR, and TCRdb kept only the in-frame ones, dropping some. Of approximately 140,000 clones in the sample, about three quarters are singletons; the top ten hold approximately 13%. Germline V gene sequence: CDR1 ENHRY, CDR2 SYGVKD. V trimming: 4 bases; J trimming: 3 bases; junction bases outside the gene matches: 7. The CDR3 loop spans 15 amino acids. The chain employs TRBV10-3 and TRBJ2-3, with TRBD2 matching over 7 bases. Material: PBMCs. This clonotype was obtained from a man aged 35 to 55 in good health and CMV-seropositive. The CDR3 DNA reads TGTGCCATCAGTGTCCGCGGGAGTGGGACAGATACGCAGTATTTT. Amino acid sequence: CAISVRGSGTDTQYF.